The 24 T cell receptor beta chains below all came from one sample that was sequenced in a study of cytomegalovirus exposure and HLA in healthy donors. A multiplex PCR was run with 60 Vbeta primers and 13 Jbeta primers. TCRdb's table, derived via immunoSEQ multiplex PCR, lists solely in-frame clones and lacks some. The repertoire holds over 75,000 clones, with 60% to 85% as singletons. The specimen sequenced was PBMCs. The receptor set was obtained from a man in his sixties in good health and CMV-seropositive.

The genes are TRBV7-3 and TRBJ2-3; a possible D gene is TRBD2 (6 bases). The CDR3 spans 15 residues. CDR1 is SGHTA and CDR2 is FQGTGA in the germline V gene. V was trimmed by 3 bases and J by 0 bases, leaving 10 bases between them. CDR3 sequence: CASSLEGSSTDTQYF. The DNA of the CDR3 is TGTGCCAGCAGCTTGGAGGGATCTAGCACAGATACGCAGTATTTT.

The chain uses TRBV28 and TRBJ1-1; D is uncertain. CDR1 is MDHEN, CDR2 SYDVKM, per germline. There are 14 residues in the CDR3. V gave up 1 base and J gave up 1 base, with 7 bases separating them. DNA for the CDR3: TGTGCCAGCAGTTTATCCCCAGGGAACACTGAAGCTTTCTTT. Translated: CASSLSPGNTEAFF.

V usage is TRBV5-8 and J usage is TRBJ1-3; TRBD1 matches at 9 bases. Unmatched junction bases numbered 5, after V lost 4 bases and J lost 3 bases. The CDR3 totals 15 residues. Germline CDR1 is SGHTS and CDR2 is YDEGEE. This chain's CDR3 is CASSAGQGSGNTIYF. The DNA for the CDR3 is TGTGCCAGCAGCGCGGGACAGGGAAGTGGAAACACCATATATTTT.

The chain employs TRBV19 and TRBJ1-6; TRBD1 matches at 8 bases. CDR1 is LNHDA and CDR2 is SQIVND in the germline V gene (reference sequence). Trimming at V came to 1 base and at J to 7 bases, leaving 9 bases not matched to a gene. The CDR3 spans 17 residues. CDR3 in amino acids: CASSIGNRGVKNSPLHF. DNA for the CDR3: TGTGCCAGTAGTATAGGGAACAGGGGGGTGAAGAATTCACCCCTCCACTTT.

The chain recombines TRBV19 with TRBJ2-2, with D maybe TRBD2 (6 bases). Germline V gene data show CDR1 as LNHDA and CDR2 as SQIVND (reference sequence). The CDR3 is 12 amino acids. The CDR3 DNA reads as TGTGTTTCAGGAGGGCACACCGGGGAGCTGTTTTTT. This gives the protein CVSGGHTGELFF.

Only a few counts were recorded for this clone. J is TRBJ1-4 and V is TRBV5-4; TRBD1 agrees at 9 bases. The CDR3 is 15 residues long. The V gene's germline CDR1 is SGHNT and CDR2 YYREEE (reference sequence). With 3 bases clipped from V and 7 bases from J, the junction kept 7 bases outside the gene matches. The CDR3 DNA sequence: TGTGCCAGCAGCTCAAACAGGGGGCGGAGTGAAAAACTGTTTTTT. Translated, it gives CASSSNRGRSEKLFF.

The rearrangement links TRBV6-5 to TRBJ2-3; possible D gene TRBD2, 6 bases. V was shortened by 7 bases and J by 2 bases, with 16 bases between the two germline ends. Germline CDR1 reads MNHEY; CDR2 reads SVGAGI. The CDR3 runs 15 residues. CDR3 sequence: CASIFAGIYTDTQYF. DNA of the CDR3: TGTGCCAGCATCTTTGCGGGAATATACACAGATACGCAGTATTTT.

The CDR3 DNA reads as TGTGCCAGCAGTTACGTCCCGCCGTGGGGCGAGACCCAGTACTTC. Translated, it gives CASSYVPPWGETQYF. V is TRBV6-6 and J is TRBJ2-5; the D gene is possibly TRBD1 (5 bases). CDR3 length equals 15 residues. Looked up from germline, CDR1 is MNHNY and CDR2 is SVGAGI (reference sequence). With 2 bases removed from V and 5 bases from J, the gap between germline ends came to 15 bases.

J is TRBJ1-1 and V is TRBV7-6, with a weak D call TRBD1 (6 bases). Trimming shortened V by 3 bases and J by 2 bases, and 7 bases separated the two germline ends. CDR3 size: 13 residues. The germline V gene has CDR1 SGHVS and CDR2 FNYEAQ. CDR3 region: CASSLDSNTEAFF. In DNA form, the CDR3 reads TGTGCCAGCAGCTTGGACAGTAACACTGAAGCTTTCTTT.

This clone showed up just a few times. The chain couples TRBV19 to TRBJ1-1, with TRBD1 matching 7 bases. The CDR3 is made up of 15 amino acids. The ends lost 5 bases at V and 3 bases at J; junction bases unmatched: 9. Per germline, CDR1 LNHDA and CDR2 SQIVND (reference sequence). CDR3 residues: CASSWVDRADTEAFF. CDR3 in DNA: TGTGCCAGTAGTTGGGTAGACAGGGCTGACACTGAAGCTTTCTTT.

This clone was observed a handful of times. This rearrangement joins TRBV6-5 to TRBJ1-5, with a possible D match to TRBD1 (5 bases). The V end was cut by 8 bases, the J end by 0 bases, with 11 bases between. Germline lookup yields CDR1 MNHEY and CDR2 SVGAGI. The CDR3 contains 14 residues. Here the CDR3 DNA reads TGTGCCAGCTCAACAGGATATAGCAATCAGCCCCAGCATTTT. It translates to CASSTGYSNQPQHF.

This rearrangement joins TRBV29-1 to TRBJ2-3, with a possible D match to TRBD1 (5 bases). This CDR3 contains 13 residues. V lost 0 bases to trimming and J lost 6 bases, with 10 bases between them. Germline V CDR1 and CDR2: SQVTM, ANQGSEA. CDR3 sequence reads: CSVEDRVRDTQYF. CDR3 in DNA: TGCAGCGTTGAAGACAGGGTAAGGGATACGCAGTATTTT.

V is TRBV5-1 and J is TRBJ2-7; 9 bases agree with TRBD1. The CDR3 is 15 amino acids. J gave up 1 base and V 4 bases, and 6 bases lay outside the gene matches. Germline V gene data show CDR1 as SGHRS and CDR2 as YFSETQ. The CDR3 loop reads CASSRTGVESYEQYF. CDR3 nucleotide sequence: TGCGCCAGCAGCCGGACAGGGGTGGAATCCTACGAGCAGTACTTC. Full variable domain (remainder filled in from reference TRBV5-1 and TRBJ2-7): KAGVTQTPRYLIKTRGQQVTLSCSPISGHRSVSWYQQTPGQGLQFLFEYFSETQRNKGNFPGRFSGRQFSNSRSEMNVSTLELGDSALYLCASSRTGVESYEQYFGPGTRLTVT.

The chain is built from TRBV29-1 and TRBJ2-4, with D unclear. Trimming left V 7 bases short and J 0 bases short, with 13 bases between. The germline CDR1 and CDR2 sequences are SQVTM and ANQGSEA. The length of the CDR3 is 14 residues. For the CDR3, the DNA is TGCAGCGCAGCCCCGACTGTAGCCAAAAACATTCAGTACTTC. Translation gives CSAAPTVAKNIQYF.

The gene calls are TRBV15 and TRBJ2-5; no reliable D call. V was clipped by 8 bases and J by 1 base, with 11 bases between them. The CDR3 has 13 amino acids. The germline V gene has CDR1 LNHNV and CDR2 YYDKDF (reference sequence). The CDR3 DNA is TGTGCCACCCTCTCGTCCCGCCAAGAGACCCAGTACTTC. Translation gives CATLSSRQETQYF.

The V call is TRBV29-1, the J call TRBJ2-3; weak D call: TRBD2 (6 bases). The CDR3 is made up of 12 amino acids. The V end was cut by 6 bases, the J end by 4 bases, with 11 bases between. Looked up from germline, CDR1 is SQVTM and CDR2 is ANQGSEA. The DNA for the CDR3 is TGCAGCGTCGAATCGGGGGCAGATACGCAGTATTTT. Encoded protein: CSVESGADTQYF.

This rearrangement joins TRBV28 to TRBJ2-2, with D hard to call. Per germline, CDR1 MDHEN and CDR2 SYDVKM. Trimming left V 3 bases short and J 1 base short, with 9 bases between. This CDR3 is 15 amino acids long. CDR3 nucleotide sequence: TGTGCCAGCAGTTTTGAGTTCCTGAACACCGGGGAGCTGTTTTTT. Translating it yields CASSFEFLNTGELFF.

The V gene is TRBV11-3, the J gene TRBJ1-5, with TRBD1 as a possible D gene (6 bases). CDR3 length: 17 residues. V lost 11 bases and J 7 bases, leaving 30 bases between the germline ends. Germline V lookup: CDR1 SGHNT, CDR2 YENEEA. In nucleotides, the CDR3 is TGTGCCTCCACCGAAACCCCCAGGGGCGCAAAGGGACAGCCCCAGCATTTT. Its protein is CASTETPRGAKGQPQHF.

This chain uses TRBV7-8 with TRBJ2-2; D is unclear. Germline V gene lookup returns CDR1 SGHVS and CDR2 FQNEAQ. The germline V and J ends were trimmed by 4 bases and 0 bases, with 6 bases remaining between them. CDR3 length equals 14 residues. CDR3 bases: TGTGCCAGCAGCTACTACGCGAACACCGGGGAGCTGTTTTTT. It yields the protein CASSYYANTGELFF.

This rearrangement joins TRBV5-1 to TRBJ2-5; D is undetermined. Germline V gene sequence: CDR1 SGHRS, CDR2 YFSETQ. V was clipped by 0 bases and J by 2 bases, with 5 bases between them. CDR3 length: 13 residues. CDR3 residues: CASSLGLQETQYF. The CDR3, as DNA: TGCGCCAGCAGCTTGGGGCTGCAAGAGACCCAGTACTTC.

The V call is TRBV7-2, the J call TRBJ1-6, with D unresolved. The length of the CDR3 is 13 residues. Germline V gene data show CDR1 as SGHTA and CDR2 as FQGNSA. V was cut by 0 bases and J by 7 bases, with 4 bases left in between. The CDR3 region is CASSLASNSPLHF. CDR3 DNA sequence: TGTGCCAGCAGCTTAGCTTCGAATTCACCCCTCCACTTT.

This rearrangement joins TRBV6-6 to TRBJ1-5; 7 bases line up with TRBD1. Germline V gene lookup returns CDR1 MNHNY and CDR2 SVGAGI (reference sequence). The ends lost 8 bases at V and 2 bases at J; junction bases unmatched: 6. The CDR3 extends over 14 amino acids. CDR3 nucleotides: TGTGCCAGCTTGGACAGGAGCGGCAATCAGCCCCAGCATTTT. This codes for CASLDRSGNQPQHF.

The genes are TRBV7-9 and TRBJ2-1; D is possibly TRBD2 (5 bases). Germline CDR1 SEHNR, CDR2 FQNEAQ (reference sequence). Trimming cost V 7 bases and J 0 bases, with 22 bases left between them. This CDR3 spans 18 amino acids. Here the CDR3 DNA reads TGTGCCAGCACCACCCCAGCTGGAGCGGCCAGCTCCTACAATGAGCAGTTCTTC. Protein product: CASTTPAGAASSYNEQFF.

The chain has TRBV9 and TRBJ1-2, with D possibly TRBD1 on 6 matching bases. CDR1 is SGDLS and CDR2 is YYNGEE in the germline V gene. The CDR3 covers 13 residues. V lost 5 bases, J lost 8 bases, and 16 bases lay in between. CDR3 protein: CASRSGEFGGYTF. The CDR3 DNA sequence: TGTGCCAGCAGATCAGGGGAATTTGGGGGCTACACCTTC.